Below, 5 T cell receptor beta chains from the same sample are listed, as sequenced in a study of T-cell reconstitution after alpha-beta-depleted transplantation in children. Construction of the TCRbeta library involved unique molecular identifiers. One entry per CDR3 protein, called by TCRdb with MiXCR from the PCR reads. The sample contains 250,000 to 400,000 distinct CDR3 sequences, roughly 21% of which appear only once. Sequencing used PBMCs, mostly from graft donor cells, obtained 180 days after TCRalphabeta/CD19-depleted stem cell transplant. The source of these receptors is a male patient between 10 and 17 years old who had a stem cell transplant for acute lymphoblastic leukemia, so the T cells may come from the graft donor.

There are a few counts of this clonotype. The chain couples TRBV15 to TRBJ2-5, with D possibly TRBD1 on 7 matching bases. This CDR3 has 19 amino acids. V lost 2 bases, J lost 5 bases, and 27 bases lay in between. Per germline, CDR1 LNHNV and CDR2 YYDKDF (reference sequence). The DNA for the CDR3 is TGTGCCACCAGCAGACCAGGGGGGCGGGGCCCTGGATTGGGGGAGACCCAGTACTTC. Translating it yields CATSRPGGRGPGLGETQYF.

V gene TRBV11-2 combines with J gene TRBJ2-3; D unclear. Trimming took 0 bases from V and 7 from J, leaving 5 bases between them. The germline V gene has CDR1 SGHAT and CDR2 FQNNGV. The CDR3 totals 12 residues. Here the CDR3 reads CASSLEGYTQYF. In DNA, the CDR3 is TGTGCCAGCAGCTTAGAGGGGTATACGCAGTATTTT.

V and J are TRBV28 and TRBJ2-7; possibly TRBD1 for D (5 bases). Trimming removed 6 bases at V and 0 bases at J, with 15 bases between. Germline V gene data show CDR1 as MDHEN and CDR2 as SYDVKM. This CDR3 region has 15 residues. CDR3: CASRARGSSSYEQYF. In nucleotides, the CDR3 is TGTGCCAGCAGGGCTAGGGGTTCCTCCTCCTACGAGCAGTACTTC.

This clonotype has a count of ten or more. The chain carries TRBV2 and TRBJ1-5; D ambiguous. V dropped 1 base and J dropped 9 bases, with 7 bases sitting between them. The germline V gene encodes CDR1 SNHLY and CDR2 FYNNEI. This CDR3 spans 12 amino acids. The CDR3 DNA reads as TGTGCCAGCAGTGAAGGGCAGACGCCCCAGCATTTT. As protein: CASSEGQTPQHF. Full variable domain (outside the CDR3, taken from reference TRBV2 and TRBJ1-5): EPEVTQTPSHQVTQMGQEVILRCVPISNHLYFYWYRQILGQKVEFLVSFYNNEISEKSEIFDDQFSVERPDGSNFTLKIRSTKLEDSAMYFCASSEGQTPQHFGDGTRLSIL.

This clonotype appeared many times. The chain links TRBV5-6 to TRBJ2-2; unclear D gene. Trimming took 0 bases from V and 1 from J, leaving 4 bases between them. The CDR3 length is 14 residues. Germline V gene lookup returns CDR1 SGHDT and CDR2 YYEEEE. CDR3 in amino acids: CASSLEWNTGELFF. In nucleotides, the CDR3 is TGTGCCAGCAGCTTGGAGTGGAACACCGGGGAGCTGTTTTTT.